Listed below are T cell receptor beta chains from one sample, sequenced in a study of cytomegalovirus exposure and HLA in healthy donors. Clones were sequenced by immunoSEQ multiplex PCR, and TCRdb holds only the in-frame ones, with some missing. The top ten hold approximately 1.5% of the sample, which has about 61,000 clones, 80% to 90% seen once. The material sequenced was PBMCs. Source of these receptors: a man between 18 and 29 years old in good health and CMV-seronegative. The CDR3 runs from the conserved cysteine through the conserved F or W. Fields, in order: V gene, clone size, J gene, D gene, CDR3 protein, CDR3 DNA. The D gene is left open where the match is weak. Rows give clone size only sometimes, using once, few, many, or a class for an expanded clone.

v_call: TRBV6-6; clone_size: few; j_call: TRBJ2-7; d_call: NA; cdr3_aa: CASSPTEEEQYF; cdr3_nt: TGTGCCAGCAGTCCCACCGAGGAGGAGCAGTACTTC
v_call: TRBV4-2; clone_size: NA; j_call: TRBJ1-2; d_call: NA; cdr3_aa: CASSQETGPNYGYTF; cdr3_nt: TGTGCCAGCAGCCAAGAGACAGGTCCTAACTATGGCTACACCTTC
v_call: TRBV5-4; clone_size: once; j_call: TRBJ2-5; d_call: NA; cdr3_aa: CASSPGEETQYF; cdr3_nt: TGTGCCAGCAGCCCAGGGGAGGAGACCCAGTACTTC
v_call: TRBV29-1; clone_size: NA; j_call: TRBJ1-3; d_call: NA; cdr3_aa: CSVEENGGNTIYF; cdr3_nt: TGCAGCGTTGAAGAGAACGGGGGAAACACCATATATTTT
v_call: TRBV2; clone_size: once; j_call: TRBJ1-2; d_call: NA; cdr3_aa: CAVSQGTGYTF; cdr3_nt: TGTGCCGTCTCGCAGGGGACTGGCTACACCTTC
v_call: TRBV11-1; clone_size: NA; j_call: TRBJ2-7; d_call: NA; cdr3_aa: CASSSGAGEKTRGSYEQYF; cdr3_nt: TGTGCCAGCAGCTCAGGGGCTGGCGAAAAAACTCGTGGCTCCTACGAGCAGTACTTC
v_call: TRBV2; clone_size: NA; j_call: TRBJ1-1; d_call: NA; cdr3_aa: CASSTTTLGTEAFF; cdr3_nt: TGTGCCAGCAGTACTACGACCCTCGGGACTGAAGCTTTCTTT
v_call: TRBV7-2; clone_size: NA; j_call: TRBJ1-5; d_call: NA; cdr3_aa: CASSLTPGGHQPQHF; cdr3_nt: TGTGCCAGCAGCTTAACGCCCGGAGGGCATCAGCCCCAGCATTTT
v_call: TRBV6-4; clone_size: once; j_call: TRBJ2-7; d_call: TRBD1; cdr3_aa: CASSADRGSYEQYF; cdr3_nt: TGTGCCAGCAGCGCTGACAGGGGGTCCTACGAGCAGTACTTC
v_call: TRBV5-1; clone_size: NA; j_call: TRBJ2-3; d_call: TRBD2; cdr3_aa: CASSPGTSGITDTQYF; cdr3_nt: TGCGCCAGCAGCCCCGGGACTAGCGGTATCACAGATACGCAGTATTTT
v_call: TRBV10-3; clone_size: NA; j_call: TRBJ1-5; d_call: TRBD1; cdr3_aa: CAISGDSYQPQHF; cdr3_nt: TGTGCCATCAGTGGGGACAGCTATCAGCCCCAGCATTTT
v_call: TRBV11-2; clone_size: NA; j_call: TRBJ2-7; d_call: TRBD1; cdr3_aa: CASSPGTDEQYF; cdr3_nt: TGTGCCAGCAGCCCAGGGACAGACGAGCAGTACTTC
v_call: TRBV4-1; clone_size: NA; j_call: TRBJ1-2; d_call: TRBD1; cdr3_aa: CASSPPGQVDGYTF; cdr3_nt: TGCGCCAGCAGCCCCCCGGGACAGGTGGATGGCTACACCTTC
v_call: TRBV5-4; clone_size: once; j_call: TRBJ2-7; d_call: TRBD2; cdr3_aa: CASSLGTSGDGGEQYF; cdr3_nt: TGTGCCAGCAGCTTGGGGACTAGCGGGGACGGCGGCGAGCAGTACTTC
v_call: TRBV9; clone_size: NA; j_call: TRBJ2-5; d_call: NA; cdr3_aa: CASSVGTLQETQYF; cdr3_nt: TGTGCCAGCAGCGTAGGGACACTCCAAGAGACCCAGTACTTC
v_call: TRBV7-9; clone_size: NA; j_call: TRBJ2-5; d_call: NA; cdr3_aa: CASSFDSQETQYF; cdr3_nt: TGTGCCAGCAGCTTCGACAGTCAAGAGACCCAGTACTTC
v_call: TRBV30; clone_size: NA; j_call: TRBJ2-7; d_call: NA; cdr3_aa: CAWSQGYEQYF; cdr3_nt: TGTGCCTGGAGTCAGGGCTACGAGCAGTACTTC
v_call: TRBV2; clone_size: NA; j_call: TRBJ1-1; d_call: NA; cdr3_aa: CASSGQLLTEAFF; cdr3_nt: TGTGCCAGCAGCGGACAGCTTTTGACTGAAGCTTTCTTT
v_call: TRBV5-1; clone_size: few; j_call: TRBJ2-2; d_call: TRBD1; cdr3_aa: CASSPFSGQGVTGELFF; cdr3_nt: TGCGCCAGCAGTCCCTTTTCGGGACAGGGGGTCACCGGGGAGCTGTTTTTT
v_call: TRBV9; clone_size: NA; j_call: TRBJ2-1; d_call: NA; cdr3_aa: CASSVAGGRIGNEQFF; cdr3_nt: TGTGCCAGCAGCGTAGCTGGCGGGCGGATTGGGAATGAGCAGTTCTTC
v_call: TRBV4-1; clone_size: NA; j_call: TRBJ1-2; d_call: TRBD1; cdr3_aa: CASSHREDRGGDGYTF; cdr3_nt: TGCGCCAGCAGCCATCGAGAGGACAGGGGCGGGGATGGCTACACCTTC
v_call: TRBV11-3; clone_size: NA; j_call: TRBJ2-7; d_call: NA; cdr3_aa: CASSSGLLIEQYF; cdr3_nt: TGTGCCAGCAGCTCCGGACTGCTTATCGAGCAGTACTTC